The 26 T cell receptor beta chains presented below share a single source sample, sequenced in a study of cytomegalovirus exposure and HLA in healthy donors. Primers for the PCR totalled 60 Vbeta and 13 Jbeta. Produced via immunoSEQ multiplex PCR; TCRdb's table is partial and in-frame only. Its clone listing holds 150,000 or so clones. Sample: PBMCs. These receptors all come from a woman between 45 and 60 years old in good health and CMV-seronegative.

This chain joins TRBV28 and TRBJ1-4; the D is unclear. This CDR3 has 14 amino acids. CDR1 is MDHEN and CDR2 is SYDVKM in the germline V gene. V was clipped by 0 bases and J by 3 bases, with 5 bases between them. In DNA form, the CDR3 reads TGTGCCAGCAGTTTATGGGACTCTAATGAAAAACTGTTTTTT. Its translation is CASSLWDSNEKLFF.

CDR3 in amino acids: CASSPPRGGENTGELFF. The CDR3 DNA is TGTGCCAGCTCACCACCTAGGGGCGGGGAGAACACCGGGGAGCTGTTTTTT. The J gene is TRBJ2-2, the V gene TRBV18, with D possibly TRBD2 on 6 matching bases. Germline values: CDR1 KGHSH, CDR2 LQKENI. V was pared by 0 bases and J by 1 base, with 12 bases between. The CDR3 is 17 amino acids.

The chain carries TRBV28 and TRBJ1-2, with TRBD1 matching 10 bases. Germline trimming cut 5 bases from V and 6 bases from J; bases unmatched to any gene: 9. Germline CDR1 reads MDHEN; CDR2 reads SYDVKM. The CDR3 is 15 residues long. CDR3 nucleotides: TGTGCCAGCAGTCCCCGGGACAGGGGAAGGAATGGCTACACCTTC. Translating it yields CASSPRDRGRNGYTF.

The V gene is TRBV2, the J gene TRBJ1-2; 10 nucleotides line up with TRBD1. Germline CDR1 reads SNHLY; CDR2 reads FYNNEI. CDR3 length: 15 amino acids. V lost 5 bases to trimming and J lost 4 bases; unmatched junction nucleotides: 7. CDR3 amino acids: CASSIRTGGGYGYTF. The CDR3 DNA sequence: TGTGCCAGCAGTATCCGGACAGGGGGGGGCTATGGCTACACCTTC.

The V call is TRBV18, the J call TRBJ2-5; 7 positions match TRBD2. The CDR3 length is 17 residues. V lost 2 bases, J lost 5 bases, and 14 bases stayed unmatched. Germline lookup yields CDR1 KGHSH and CDR2 LQKENI. DNA for the CDR3: TGTGCCAGCTCACCAACCCTTAGGACTAGTGGTGCGGAGACCCAGTACTTC. This sequence encodes CASSPTLRTSGAETQYF.

The chain recombines TRBV10-1 with TRBJ2-3, with 8 nucleotides matching TRBD2. The CDR3 has 16 residues. The germline gives CDR1 WNHNN, CDR2 SYGVQD (reference sequence). V shed 7 bases and J 6 bases; nucleotides not matched to a gene: 15. In nucleotides, the CDR3 is TGCGCCAGCAAGCCAACGGGGGGGCCTCGTGAGGATACGCAGTATTTT. This translates into CASKPTGGPREDTQYF.

The chain combines TRBV5-1 with TRBJ1-2; D is uncertain. With 4 bases removed from V and 7 bases from J, the gap between germline ends came to 17 bases. This CDR3 has 14 amino acids. Germline V CDR1 and CDR2: SGHRS, YFSETQ. CDR3 sequence (DNA): TGCGCCAGCAGCAAGACTCCGCTCTTGAGTGGCTACACCTTC. Translating gives CASSKTPLLSGYTF.

This chain joins TRBV9 and TRBJ1-1; 11 bases line up with TRBD1. This CDR3 has 15 amino acids. Germline-derived CDR1 and CDR2 are SGDLS and YYNGEE. J gave up 5 bases and V 4 bases, and 7 bases lay outside the gene matches. As DNA, the CDR3 is TGTGCCAGCAGCCCCCGGGACAGGGGGGATACTGAAGCTTTCTTT. Amino acids: CASSPRDRGDTEAFF.

V gene TRBV11-1 combines with J gene TRBJ2-2; possibly TRBD2 for D (6 bases). The germline V and J ends were trimmed by 1 base and 3 bases, with 18 bases remaining between them. Germline V gene sequence: CDR1 SGHAT, CDR2 FQDESV (reference sequence). The CDR3 length is 18 residues. The CDR3 DNA follows: TGTGCCAGCAGCTTAGTGGTTTGGGGGGATAGTGACACCGGGGAGCTGTTTTTT. It codes for CASSLVVWGDSDTGELFF.

Here the CDR3 reads CASSPRTSGSGYNEQFF. CDR3 DNA sequence: TGTGCCAGCAGCCCTCGGACTAGCGGGAGCGGATACAATGAGCAGTTCTTC. The V call is TRBV21-1, the J call TRBJ2-1; TRBD2 is the table's D call and was not checked against the DNA. TRBV21-1 is reported as a pseudogene. This CDR3 has 17 residues.

The chain combines TRBV6-5 with TRBJ2-1; 10 bases agree with TRBD2. Germline V gene data show CDR1 as MNHEY and CDR2 as SVGAGI. V dropped 6 bases and J dropped 10; count of bases not matched to a gene: 12. The CDR3 has 15 residues. As DNA, the CDR3 is TGTGCCAGCAGCCAAGGGGCTAGCGGGAGTAAGGAGCAGTTCTTC. This encodes CASSQGASGSKEQFF.

The V and J genes are TRBV18 and TRBJ2-7; 9 bases are a match to TRBD2. The CDR3 is 15 amino acids. V lost 1 base to trimming and J lost 6 bases; unmatched junction nucleotides: 7. In germline, CDR1 is KGHSH, CDR2 LQKENI. The chain's CDR3 is CASSPLSGSGGEQYF. The CDR3 DNA reads TGTGCCAGCTCACCACTTAGCGGGAGCGGAGGCGAGCAGTACTTC.

The gene calls are TRBV30 and TRBJ2-7, with D tentatively TRBD2 (5 bases). Germline CDR1 reads GTSNPN; CDR2 reads SVGIG (reference sequence). The CDR3 runs 13 residues. V was clipped by 0 bases and J by 2 bases, with 8 bases between them. CDR3 nucleotides: TGTGCCTGGAGTGTTTCGCGGGCCTACGAGCAGTACTTC. Translating it yields CAWSVSRAYEQYF.

The chain uses TRBV28 and TRBJ2-1; 14 bases agree with TRBD2. Germline V CDR1 and CDR2: MDHEN, SYDVKM. V was pared by 6 bases and J by 10 bases, with 8 bases of the junction left unmatched. CDR3 size: 15 residues. The CDR3 nucleotides read TGTGCCAGCAGCCCCGGGACTAGCGGGAGACGGGAGCAGTTCTTC. This sequence encodes CASSPGTSGRREQFF.

The chain links TRBV19 to TRBJ1-5; TRBD1 aligns across 8 bases. The V gene end was trimmed by 8 bases and the J gene end by 2 bases; junction bases not matched to a gene: 8. The CDR3 covers 15 residues. The germline CDR1 and CDR2 sequences are LNHDA and SQIVND (reference sequence). The CDR3 DNA reads TGTGCCAGTTCGACAGGGGCGGGGGGCAATCAGCCCCAGCATTTT. As protein: CASSTGAGGNQPQHF.

The V call is TRBV28, the J call TRBJ2-2, with 8 bases aligning to TRBD2. The CDR3 length is 14 residues. Germline CDR1 reads MDHEN; CDR2 reads SYDVKM. CDR3 bases: TGTGCGCTGCAGACTAGCGTTAACACCGGGGAGCTGTTTTTT. Its protein is CALQTSVNTGELFF.

This chain joins TRBV12-5 and TRBJ2-3; 10 bases fit TRBD1. Germline V gene data show CDR1 as LGHNT and CDR2 as FRNRAP. This CDR3 has 16 amino acids. With 2 bases clipped from V and 3 bases from J, the junction kept 5 bases outside the gene matches. The CDR3 coding sequence is TGTGCTAGTGGTTTGACGAGACAGGGGGCAACAGATACGCAGTATTTT. Translation: CASGLTRQGATDTQYF.

The J gene is TRBJ2-7, the V gene TRBV28; D may be TRBD2 (6 bases). Germline V gene data show CDR1 as MDHEN and CDR2 as SYDVKM. This CDR3 has 11 amino acids. V was cut by 3 bases and J by 11 bases, with 11 bases left in between. The CDR3 DNA reads TGTGCCAGCAGTTTTGCGGCGGGGAAGTACTTC. Amino acids: CASSFAAGKYF.

The genes are TRBV5-1 and TRBJ2-7, with D perhaps matching TRBD1 (5 bases). Between the trimmed V and J ends, which lost 0 bases and 2 bases, there was a span of 6 bases. Germline V CDR1 and CDR2: SGHRS, YFSETQ. The CDR3 sequence is 13 residues long. CDR3 region: CASSLAQAYEQYF. Here the CDR3 DNA reads TGCGCCAGCAGCTTGGCACAGGCCTACGAGCAGTACTTC. Based on the CDR3 plus reference TRBV5-1 and TRBJ2-7, the full variable domain is KAGVTQTPRYLIKTRGQQVTLSCSPISGHRSVSWYQQTPGQGLQFLFEYFSETQRNKGNFPGRFSGRQFSNSRSEMNVSTLELGDSALYLCASSLAQAYEQYFGPGTRLTVT.

V and J are TRBV7-6 and TRBJ1-4, with D perhaps TRBD1 (5 bases). The germline V gene has CDR1 SGHVS and CDR2 FNYEAQ. The CDR3 is 13 residues long. V lost 5 bases, J lost 8 bases, and 12 bases lay in between. The CDR3 DNA sequence: TGTGCCAGCAGCCCGCGGGGCGAAGAAAAACTGTTTTTT. It codes for CASSPRGEEKLFF.

J is TRBJ2-3 and V is TRBV6-4, with TRBD2 matching over 10 bases. The V segment lost 6 bases and the J segment 3 bases; nucleotides outside the gene matches: 0. This CDR3 is built from 13 residues. From germline, CDR1 is MRHNA and CDR2 SNTAGT. The CDR3 DNA reads TGTGCCAGCAGGGGACTAGCGACAGATACGCAGTATTTT. Its protein product is CASRGLATDTQYF.

V is TRBV5-1 and J is TRBJ1-4, with 8 bases that match TRBD1. The CDR3 consists of 15 residues. The junction had 9 bases not matched to a gene; V was cut back by 4 bases and J by 7 bases. Germline CDR1 and CDR2: SGHRS and YFSETQ. CDR3 residues: CASSGQGARGEKLFF. The CDR3 DNA is TGCGCCAGCAGCGGTCAGGGGGCGCGGGGTGAAAAACTGTTTTTT.

The genes are TRBV19 and TRBJ1-1, with TRBD1 identical over 7 bases. The CDR3 length is 17 residues. The trim removed 4 bases at V and 0 bases at J, leaving 11 bases unmatched. Germline lookup yields CDR1 LNHDA and CDR2 SQIVND (reference sequence). The CDR3 sequence is CASSRQQGNLMNTEAFF. In DNA form, the CDR3 reads TGTGCCAGTAGTAGGCAACAGGGGAACCTTATGAACACTGAAGCTTTCTTT.

The V gene is TRBV4-3, the J gene TRBJ2-2; 9 bases match TRBD1. The CDR3 loop spans 16 amino acids. The germline V gene encodes CDR1 LGHNA and CDR2 YSLEER. Trimming removed 1 base from V and 5 bases from J; junction bases left unmatched: 5. The CDR3 DNA sequence: TGCGCCAGCAGCCAAGCTGGGACAGGGCGAACCGGGGAGCTGTTTTTT. It is translated as CASSQAGTGRTGELFF.

The chain links TRBV5-1 to TRBJ1-1, with no clear D. This CDR3 has 14 amino acids. The V gene's germline CDR1 is SGHRS and CDR2 YFSETQ. Trimming took 5 bases from V and 2 from J, leaving 13 bases between them. CDR3 coding DNA: TGCGCCAGCAGACTCAGCGCACAAAACACTGAAGCTTTCTTT. This codes for CASRLSAQNTEAFF.

The genes are TRBV5-1 and TRBJ1-2, with TRBD1 identical over 7 bases. Germline assignment: CDR1 SGHRS and CDR2 YFSETQ. The CDR3 runs to 17 residues. The V gene end was trimmed by 2 bases and the J gene end by 1 base; junction bases not matched to a gene: 11. The CDR3 here is CASSLGTAEPFNYGYTF. Here the CDR3 DNA reads TGCGCCAGCAGCTTAGGGACAGCAGAACCCTTTAACTATGGCTACACCTTC.